This T cell receptor beta chain was profiled in a study of technical replicates of blood from a handful of donors. The germline V and J ends were trimmed by 9 bases and 0 bases, with 13 bases remaining between them. CDR3 length: 14 residues. Germline V gene sequence: CDR1 MNHNS, CDR2 SASEGT. Generated by immunoSEQ multiplex PCR, the TCRdb table keeps only in-frame clones and is missing some. The sample lists around 63,000 clones; roughly 98% were seen once. Sequenced: T cells isolated from PBMCs. The chain joins TRBV6-1 to TRBJ2-3; D possibly corresponds to TRBD2 (6 bases). This clonotype originated in a human donor in good health. CDR3 residues: CASVAVTSTDTQYF. CDR3 in DNA: TGTGCCAGTGTAGCGGTTACTAGCACAGATACGCAGTATTTT.